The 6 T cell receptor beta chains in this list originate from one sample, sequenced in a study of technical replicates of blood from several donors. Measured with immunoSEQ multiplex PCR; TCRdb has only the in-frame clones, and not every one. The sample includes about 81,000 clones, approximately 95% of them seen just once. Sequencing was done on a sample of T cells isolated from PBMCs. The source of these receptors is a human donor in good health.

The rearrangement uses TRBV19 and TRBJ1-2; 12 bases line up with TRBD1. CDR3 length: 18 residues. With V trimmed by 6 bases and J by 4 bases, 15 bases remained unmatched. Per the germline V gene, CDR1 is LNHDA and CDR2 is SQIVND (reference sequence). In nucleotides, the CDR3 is TGTGCCAGTAGCGCCAACCCGGGACAGGGGGCGCAGATCTATGGCTACACCTTC. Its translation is CASSANPGQGAQIYGYTF. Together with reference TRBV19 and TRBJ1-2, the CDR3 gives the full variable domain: DGGITQSPKYLFRKEGQNVTLSCEQNLNHDAMYWYRQDPGQGLRLIYYSQIVNDFQKGDIAEGYSVSREKKESFPLTVTSAQKNPTAFYLCASSANPGQGAQIYGYTFGSGTRLTVV.

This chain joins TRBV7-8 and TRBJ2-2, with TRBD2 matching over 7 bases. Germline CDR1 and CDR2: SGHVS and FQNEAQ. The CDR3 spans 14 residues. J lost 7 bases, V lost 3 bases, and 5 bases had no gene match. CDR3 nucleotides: TGTGCCAGCAGCTTGGTCGGGAGGAACGGGGAGCTGTTTTTT. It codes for CASSLVGRNGELFF.

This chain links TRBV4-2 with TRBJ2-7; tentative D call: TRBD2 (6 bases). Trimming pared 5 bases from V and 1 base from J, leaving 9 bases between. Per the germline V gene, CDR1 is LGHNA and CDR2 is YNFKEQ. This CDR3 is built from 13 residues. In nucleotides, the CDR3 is TGTGCCAGCAGCGGGGGGACTTCCTACGAGCAGTACTTC. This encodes CASSGGTSYEQYF.

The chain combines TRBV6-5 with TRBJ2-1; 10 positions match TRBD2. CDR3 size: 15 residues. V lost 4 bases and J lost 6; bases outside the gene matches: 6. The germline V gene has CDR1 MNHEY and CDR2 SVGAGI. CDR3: CASSLIAGGINEQFF. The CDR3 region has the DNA TGTGCCAGCAGTTTAATAGCGGGAGGTATCAATGAGCAGTTCTTC.

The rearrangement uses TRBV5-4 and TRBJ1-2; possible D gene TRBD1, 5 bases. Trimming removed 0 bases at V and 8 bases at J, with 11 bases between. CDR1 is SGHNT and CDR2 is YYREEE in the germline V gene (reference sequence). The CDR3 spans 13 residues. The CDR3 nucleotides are TGTGCCAGCAGCTTGGCGGCAGGGCGAGGCTACACCTTC. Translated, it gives CASSLAAGRGYTF.

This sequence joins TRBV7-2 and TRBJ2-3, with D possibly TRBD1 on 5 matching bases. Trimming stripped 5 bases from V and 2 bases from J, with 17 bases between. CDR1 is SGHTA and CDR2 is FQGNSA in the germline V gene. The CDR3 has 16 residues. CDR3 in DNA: TGTGCCAGCAGCCGGCTCAGGGTCCCCGCCACAGATACGCAGTATTTT. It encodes CASSRLRVPATDTQYF. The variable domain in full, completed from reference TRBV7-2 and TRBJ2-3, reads GAGVSQSPSNKVTEKGKDVELRCDPISGHTALYWYRQSLGQGLEFLIYFQGNSAPDKSGLPSDRFSAERTGGSVSTLTIQRTQQEDSAVYLCASSRLRVPATDTQYFGPGTRLTVL.